The entry below describes one T cell receptor beta chain. CDR1 is SGHTA, CDR2 FQGNSA, per germline. J gave up 2 bases and V 4 bases, and 5 bases lay outside the gene matches. This CDR3 spans 16 amino acids. This record belongs to a study of cytomegalovirus exposure and HLA in healthy donors. The PCR was carried out with 60 Vbeta primers and 13 Jbeta primers. Using immunoSEQ multiplex PCR, the repertoire was profiled, and TCRdb retains in-frame clones only, with some absent. The sample contains some 200,000 clones, 82% of which appear only once. V usage is TRBV7-2 and J usage is TRBJ1-3, with TRBD1 matching 10 bases. The clonotype comes from a boy younger than 10 in good health and CMV-seronegative. The sequenced sample was PBMCs. The CDR3 region has the DNA TGTGCCAGCAGCTCACCGGGACAGGGGACTGGAAACACCATATATTTT. Translation gives CASSSPGQGTGNTIYF.